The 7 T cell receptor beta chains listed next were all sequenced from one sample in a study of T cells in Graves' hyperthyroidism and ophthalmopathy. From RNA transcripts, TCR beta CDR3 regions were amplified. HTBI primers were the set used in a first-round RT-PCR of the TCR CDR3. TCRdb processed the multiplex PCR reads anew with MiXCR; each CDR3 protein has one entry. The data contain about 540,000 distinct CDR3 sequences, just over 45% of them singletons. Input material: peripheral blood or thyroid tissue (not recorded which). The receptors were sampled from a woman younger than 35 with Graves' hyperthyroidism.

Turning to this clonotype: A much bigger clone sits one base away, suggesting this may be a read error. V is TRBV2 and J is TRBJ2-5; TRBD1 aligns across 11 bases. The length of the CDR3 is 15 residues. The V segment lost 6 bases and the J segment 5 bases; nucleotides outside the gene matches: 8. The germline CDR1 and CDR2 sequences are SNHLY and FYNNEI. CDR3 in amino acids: CASREDRGLQETQYF. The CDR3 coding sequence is TGTGCCAGCAGAGAGGACAGGGGGCTTCAGGAGACCCAGTACTTC.

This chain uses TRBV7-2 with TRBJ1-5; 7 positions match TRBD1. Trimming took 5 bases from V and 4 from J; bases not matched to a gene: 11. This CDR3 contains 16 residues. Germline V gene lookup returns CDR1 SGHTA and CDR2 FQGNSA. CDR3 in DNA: TGTGCCAGCAGCCAAGGAGGGGGCGCGGGTAATCAGCCCCAGCATTTT. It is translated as CASSQGGGAGNQPQHF.

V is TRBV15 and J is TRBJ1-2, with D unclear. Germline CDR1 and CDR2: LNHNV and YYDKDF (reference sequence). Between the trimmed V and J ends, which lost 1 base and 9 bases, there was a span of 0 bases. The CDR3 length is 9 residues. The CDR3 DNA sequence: TGTGCCACCAGCAGAGGCTACACCTTC. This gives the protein CATSRGYTF.

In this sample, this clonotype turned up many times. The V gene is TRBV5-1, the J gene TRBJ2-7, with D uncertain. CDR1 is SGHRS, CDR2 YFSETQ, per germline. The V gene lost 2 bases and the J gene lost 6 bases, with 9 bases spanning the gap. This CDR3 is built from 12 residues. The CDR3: CASSFGFGEQYF. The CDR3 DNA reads TGCGCCAGCAGCTTTGGGTTCGGCGAGCAGTACTTC.

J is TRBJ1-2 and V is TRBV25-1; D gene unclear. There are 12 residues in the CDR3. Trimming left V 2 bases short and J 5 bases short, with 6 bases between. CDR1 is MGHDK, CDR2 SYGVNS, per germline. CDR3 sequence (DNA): TGTGCCAGCAGTGAACTCCGGTATGGCTACACCTTC. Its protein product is CASSELRYGYTF.

The CDR3 spells CASSYADRGYNQPQHF. The CDR3 DNA follows: TGTGCCAGCAGTTACGCGGACAGGGGATACAATCAGCCCCAGCATTTT. The genes are TRBV6-2 or TRBV6-3 and TRBJ1-5, with 9 bases that match TRBD1. Germline V gene data show CDR1 as MNHEY and CDR2 as SVGEGT. The CDR3 spans 16 residues. V gave up 2 bases and J gave up 3 bases; unmatched junction bases: 5.

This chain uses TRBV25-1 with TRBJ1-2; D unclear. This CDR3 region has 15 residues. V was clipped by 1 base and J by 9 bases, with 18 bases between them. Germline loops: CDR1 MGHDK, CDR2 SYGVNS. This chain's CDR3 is CASSESFQDGIRYTF. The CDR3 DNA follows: TGTGCCAGCAGTGAATCTTTTCAGGACGGTATTCGCTACACCTTC.